Detailed here is one T cell receptor beta chain. Its recognized antigen is unknown. The data were taken from a study of monozygotic twins with inflammatory bowel disease (dated by TCRdb to the late 2010s). With regard to the full study: The complete study included roughly 30 monozygotic twin pairs: 19 IBD-discordant Danish pairs and nine German pairs, of which four were IBD-concordant and five were IBD-discordant. Within discordant pairs, disease-associated traits were sought mainly by comparing IBD patients with their genetically identical healthy co-twins. Each individual had, on average, about 151 000 unique TCRalpha sequences and 181 000 unique TCRbeta sequences available for analysis. Overall results and qualifications from the work: Fewer clonotypes were shared with other individuals by IBD patients than by healthy twins, most markedly in patients showing signs of disease activity. Differing immunosuppressive treatments among patients may have added background noise and inter-individual variability to the repertoires. IBD patients had lower TCRbeta repertoire diversity, measured by the inverse Simpson index, than their healthy co-twins. The results gave no support for a single strong signal or clonotype linked to IBD. Repertoire similarity did not differ between concordant and discordant twins, which could be due to limited statistical power. Distinction between different T cell subtypes could not be achieved in the analysis.

Receptor amplification or capture employed 5' RACE. The input for every TCR library was roughly 4,000 ng of total RNA. cDNA was synthesized with SMARTScribe reverse transcriptase in eight separate reactions per sample. During cDNA synthesis, template switching was used to introduce unique molecular identifiers that contained a 6-nucleotide sample barcode. TCRalpha and TCRbeta cDNA was amplified by two nested PCRs of around 15 and 9 cycles, with bead purification after each PCR. Before amplification, the cDNA was both treated with uracil DNA-glycosylase and purified with the QIAquick PCR purification kit. The second PCR added Illumina TruSeq-compatible adapters along with sample-specific barcodes. TapeStation and Qubit were used to check library quality and concentration, and approximately 5.4 ng of each library was pooled. Sequencing of pooled libraries was carried out on an Illumina HiSeq2500 single-index Rapid Run using 2 x 100 bp reads and custom sequencing primers. Turning to the authors' computational methods: PCR and sequencing errors were corrected by UMI-based consensus assembly using MiGEC version 1.2.6. MiXCR version 2.1.1 was used to carry out V(D)J alignment, clonotype assembly and CDR3 extraction. To normalise gene usage, clonotype sharing and MAIT/NKT TCR abundance, the analysis used the top 1000, 10 000 and 20 000 clonotypes per sample. Diversity was computed as the inverse Simpson index with the vegan R package after downsampling to 27 000 UMIs. Paired Mann-Whitney U tests were applied to discordant twin pairs, and Benjamini-Hochberg correction was used for multiple testing. After reprocessing by TCRdb, each CDR3 protein sequence is one entry, and no DNA is given. The V and J calls reflect TCRdb's pipeline rather than the authors' work. The sample table holds about 160,000 distinct CDR3 sequences. Of the sample, less than 7.5% is held by the ten largest clones.

For CDR1 and CDR2, the germline V gene (reference sequence) lists DFQATT and SNEGSKA. The CDR3 starts with the cysteine, ends with the phenylalanine, and has 16 residues. No DNA is recorded. From each donor, an approximately 2.3 ml peripheral blood sample was drawn into PAXgene tubes and stored at -80 degrees C. Without T cell sorting, total RNA was isolated from whole blood using the PAXgene blood miRNA kit on an automated QIAcube. Peripheral blood from monozygotic twin pairs concordant or discordant for inflammatory bowel disease was subjected to deep TCRalpha and TCRbeta repertoire profiling with unique molecular barcoding. Smoking habits were recorded for all twin pairs, with individuals classified as current, former or never smokers.

The specimen sequenced was blood. The chain links TRBV20-1 with TRBJ2-1; with no DNA, the TCRdb D assignment of TRBD1 cannot be verified. This sequence was found in a human donor with ulcerative colitis or Crohn's disease, or a healthy co-twin of an affected twin (not recorded which). CDR3 region: CSARVPVRGADNEQFF.